This TCR beta chain was sequenced during a study of early T cells in non-severe SARS-CoV-2 infection. General study results and limits: Private and CD4 specificities were missed by VDJdb matching, which favored anti-spike CD8 responses.

Unique molecular identifier tags were affixed to discrete cDNA molecules. MiXCR, applied by TCRdb to the 5' RACE reads, yields one record per CDR3 protein. The sample includes about 60,000 distinct CDR3 sequences, 10% seen only once; the top ten take about 9.4%. This clonotype was found many times. Its matching antigen is unknown. CDR3 length: 15 amino acids. From germline, CDR1 is KGHDR and CDR2 SFDVKD. The V gene end was trimmed by 2 bases and the J gene end by 6 bases; junction bases not matched to a gene: 8. The specimen sequenced was whole blood. This clonotype was sampled from an adult who was a healthcare worker with PCR-confirmed SARS-CoV-2 infection or an uninfected control (not recorded which). V is TRBV24-1 and J is TRBJ2-7; 8 bases line up with TRBD2. CDR3 coding DNA: TGTGCCACCAGTGATTGGCCAGCGGGAGTAGCCGAGCAGTACTTC. Translated: CATSDWPAGVAEQYF.